The present entry profiles one T cell receptor beta chain with its context. Its antigen is not known. Some clones are missing from TCRdb's copy, which holds only in-frame ones; the method was immunoSEQ multiplex PCR. This sample carries about 73,000 clones, approximately 96% of them seen once, and the ten largest clones take 3% to 4%. This specimen belongs to a study of cytomegalovirus exposure and HLA in healthy donors. Findings and caveats of the study: A few CMV-associated chains were confirmed in vitro to be specific for CMV antigens. Cytomegalovirus-associated TCR beta chains were listed, numbering 164. The finding came from a later analysis; first-cohort TCR clusters tended to co-occur in the 130 or so validation repertoires.

J was trimmed by 6 bases and V by 6 bases; bases with no gene match: 13. This CDR3 has 15 amino acids. Germline V gene sequence: CDR1 LNHDA, CDR2 SQIVND (reference sequence). Separate from the 666-subject first cohort was the roughly 120-subject validation cohort, to which the donors belonged. V usage is TRBV19 and J usage is TRBJ1-2; 7 bases fit TRBD1. Sequencing used PBMCs. This receptor was obtained from a young man in good health and CMV-seronegative. The CDR3 DNA is TGTGCCAGTAGCGCGAACAGGGGTCTTGGCAATGGCTACACCTTC. Protein sequence: CASSANRGLGNGYTF. Together with reference TRBV19 and TRBJ1-2, the CDR3 gives the full variable domain: DGGITQSPKYLFRKEGQNVTLSCEQNLNHDAMYWYRQDPGQGLRLIYYSQIVNDFQKGDIAEGYSVSREKKESFPLTVTSAQKNPTAFYLCASSANRGLGNGYTFGSGTRLTVV.